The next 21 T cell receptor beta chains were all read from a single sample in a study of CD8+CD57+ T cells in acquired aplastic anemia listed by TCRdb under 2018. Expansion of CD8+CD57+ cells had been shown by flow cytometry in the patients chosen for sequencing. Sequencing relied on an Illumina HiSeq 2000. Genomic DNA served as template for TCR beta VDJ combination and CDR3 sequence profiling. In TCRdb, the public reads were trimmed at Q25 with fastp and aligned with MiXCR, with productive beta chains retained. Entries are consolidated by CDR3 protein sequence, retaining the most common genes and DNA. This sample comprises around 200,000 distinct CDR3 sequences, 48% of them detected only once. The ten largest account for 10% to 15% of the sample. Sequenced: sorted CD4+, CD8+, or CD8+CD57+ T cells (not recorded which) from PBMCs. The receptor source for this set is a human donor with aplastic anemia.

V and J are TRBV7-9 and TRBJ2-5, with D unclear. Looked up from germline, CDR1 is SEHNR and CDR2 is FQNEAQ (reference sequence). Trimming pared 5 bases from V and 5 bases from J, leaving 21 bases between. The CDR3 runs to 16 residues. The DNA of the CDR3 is TGTGCCAGCAGCGCAAGAGCTGGGTTGGTTGCGGAGACCCAGTACTTC. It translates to CASSARAGLVAETQYF.

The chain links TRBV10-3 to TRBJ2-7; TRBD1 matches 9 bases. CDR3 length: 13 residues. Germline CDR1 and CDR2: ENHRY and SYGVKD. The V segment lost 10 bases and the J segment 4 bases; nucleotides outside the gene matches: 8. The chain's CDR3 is CATVGQGHYEQYF. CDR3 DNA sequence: TGTGCCACCGTGGGACAGGGTCATTACGAGCAGTACTTC.

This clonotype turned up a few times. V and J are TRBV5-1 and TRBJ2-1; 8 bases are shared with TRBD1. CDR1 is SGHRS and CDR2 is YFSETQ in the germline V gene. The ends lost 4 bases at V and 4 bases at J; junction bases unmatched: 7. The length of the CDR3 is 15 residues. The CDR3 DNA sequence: TGCGCCAGCAGCCCTCAGGGGGCCGTTTACAATGAGCAGTTCTTC. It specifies CASSPQGAVYNEQFF. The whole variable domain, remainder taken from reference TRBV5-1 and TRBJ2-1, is KAGVTQTPRYLIKTRGQQVTLSCSPISGHRSVSWYQQTPGQGLQFLFEYFSETQRNKGNFPGRFSGRQFSNSRSEMNVSTLELGDSALYLCASSPQGAVYNEQFFGPGTRLTVL.

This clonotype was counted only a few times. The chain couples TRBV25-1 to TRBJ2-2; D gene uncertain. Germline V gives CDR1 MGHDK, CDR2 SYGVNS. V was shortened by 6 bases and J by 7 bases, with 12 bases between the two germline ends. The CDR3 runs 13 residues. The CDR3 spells CASRSRGGGELFF. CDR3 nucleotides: TGTGCCAGCAGGTCGAGAGGCGGCGGGGAGCTGTTTTTT.

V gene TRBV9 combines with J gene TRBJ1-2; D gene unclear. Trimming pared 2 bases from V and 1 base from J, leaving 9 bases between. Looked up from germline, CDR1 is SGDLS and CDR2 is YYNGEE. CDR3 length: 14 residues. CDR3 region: CASSVEGGNYGYTF. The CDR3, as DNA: TGTGCCAGCAGCGTGGAGGGAGGTAACTATGGCTACACCTTC.

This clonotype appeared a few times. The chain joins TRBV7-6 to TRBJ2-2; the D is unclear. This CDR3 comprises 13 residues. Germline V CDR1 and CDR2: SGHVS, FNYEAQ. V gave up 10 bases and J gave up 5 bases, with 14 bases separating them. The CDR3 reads CATKSKSTGELFF. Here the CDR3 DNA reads TGTGCCACCAAGTCCAAGTCGACCGGGGAGCTGTTTTTT.

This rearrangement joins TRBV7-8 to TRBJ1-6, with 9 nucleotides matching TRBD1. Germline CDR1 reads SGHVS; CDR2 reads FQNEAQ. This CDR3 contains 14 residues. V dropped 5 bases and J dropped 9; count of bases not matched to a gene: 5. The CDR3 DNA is TGTGCCAGCAGCCAACAGGGGGCGGCTTCACCCCTCCACTTT. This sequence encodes CASSQQGAASPLHF.

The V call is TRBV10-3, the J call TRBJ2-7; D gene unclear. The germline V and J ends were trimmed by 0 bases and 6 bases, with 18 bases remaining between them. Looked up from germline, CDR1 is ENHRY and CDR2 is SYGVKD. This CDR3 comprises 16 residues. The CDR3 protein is CAISESIGPFPSEQYF. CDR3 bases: TGTGCCATCAGTGAGTCGATAGGGCCTTTCCCTTCCGAGCAGTACTTC.

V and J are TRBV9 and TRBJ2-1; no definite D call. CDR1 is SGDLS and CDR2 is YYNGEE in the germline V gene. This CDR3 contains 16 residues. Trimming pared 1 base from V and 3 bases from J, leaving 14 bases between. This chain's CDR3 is CASSVHQQRNYNEQFF. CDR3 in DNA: TGTGCCAGCAGCGTACACCAGCAAAGGAACTACAATGAGCAGTTCTTC.

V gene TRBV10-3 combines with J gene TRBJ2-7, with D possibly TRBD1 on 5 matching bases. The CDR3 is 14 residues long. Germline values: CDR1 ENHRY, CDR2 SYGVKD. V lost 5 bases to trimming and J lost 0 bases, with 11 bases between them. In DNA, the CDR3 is TGTGCCATCAGTTTAGGGGCTAGCTCCTACGAGCAGTACTTC. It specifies CAISLGASSYEQYF.

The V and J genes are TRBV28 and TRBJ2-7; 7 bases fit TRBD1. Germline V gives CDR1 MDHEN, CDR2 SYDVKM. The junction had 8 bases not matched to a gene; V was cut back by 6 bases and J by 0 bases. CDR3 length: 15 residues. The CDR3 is CASSSGQVRSYEQYF. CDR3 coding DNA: TGTGCCAGCAGCTCAGGACAGGTTCGCTCCTACGAGCAGTACTTC.

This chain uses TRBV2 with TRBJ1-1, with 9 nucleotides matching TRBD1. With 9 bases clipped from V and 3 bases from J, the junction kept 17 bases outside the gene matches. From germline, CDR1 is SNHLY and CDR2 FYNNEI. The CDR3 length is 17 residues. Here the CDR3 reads CASPDRGFPVGHTEAFF. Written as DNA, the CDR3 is TGTGCCAGTCCGGACAGGGGTTTCCCTGTGGGACACACTGAAGCTTTCTTT.

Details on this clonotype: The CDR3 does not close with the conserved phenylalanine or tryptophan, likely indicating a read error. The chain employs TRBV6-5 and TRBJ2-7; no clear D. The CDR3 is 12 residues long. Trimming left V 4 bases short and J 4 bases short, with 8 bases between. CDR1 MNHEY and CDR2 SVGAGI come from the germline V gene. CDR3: CASSFSGYEQYL. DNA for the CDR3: TGTGCCAGCAGTTTTTCCGGTTACGAGCAGTACCTC.

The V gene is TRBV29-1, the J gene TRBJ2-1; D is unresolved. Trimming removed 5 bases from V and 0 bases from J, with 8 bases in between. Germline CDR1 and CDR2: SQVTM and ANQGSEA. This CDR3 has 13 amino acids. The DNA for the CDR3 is TGCAGCGTTCGCGCGACCTCCTACAATGAGCAGTTCTTC. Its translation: CSVRATSYNEQFF.

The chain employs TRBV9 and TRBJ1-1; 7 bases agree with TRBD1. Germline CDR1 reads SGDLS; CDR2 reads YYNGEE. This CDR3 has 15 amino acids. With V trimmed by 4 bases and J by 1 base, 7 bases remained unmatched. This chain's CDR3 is CASSLVGTANTEAFF. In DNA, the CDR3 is TGTGCCAGCAGCTTGGTCGGGACAGCGAACACTGAAGCTTTCTTT.

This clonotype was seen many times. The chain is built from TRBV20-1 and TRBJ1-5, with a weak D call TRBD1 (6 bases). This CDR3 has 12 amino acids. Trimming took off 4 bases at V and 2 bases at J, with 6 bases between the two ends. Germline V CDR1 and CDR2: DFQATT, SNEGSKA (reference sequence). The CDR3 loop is CSATGGNQPQHF. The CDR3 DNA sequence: TGCAGTGCTACAGGGGGCAATCAGCCCCAGCATTTT.

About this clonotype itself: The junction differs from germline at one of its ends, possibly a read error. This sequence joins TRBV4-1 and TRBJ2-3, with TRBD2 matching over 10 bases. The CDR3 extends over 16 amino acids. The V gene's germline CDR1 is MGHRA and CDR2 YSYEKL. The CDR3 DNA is TGTGCCAGCAGCCAAGAACTAGCGGGAATAACAGATACGCAGTATTTT. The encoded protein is CASSQELAGITDTQYF.

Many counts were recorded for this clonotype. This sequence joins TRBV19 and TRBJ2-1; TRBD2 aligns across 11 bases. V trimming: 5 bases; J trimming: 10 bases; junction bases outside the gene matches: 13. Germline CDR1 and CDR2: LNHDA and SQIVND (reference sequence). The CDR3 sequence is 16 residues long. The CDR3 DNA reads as TGTGCCAGTAGTCTTAACTTAGCGGGGGGGCGATCGGAGCAGTTCTTC. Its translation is CASSLNLAGGRSEQFF. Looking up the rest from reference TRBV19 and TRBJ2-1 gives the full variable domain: DGGITQSPKYLFRKEGQNVTLSCEQNLNHDAMYWYRQDPGQGLRLIYYSQIVNDFQKGDIAEGYSVSREKKESFPLTVTSAQKNPTAFYLCASSLNLAGGRSEQFFGPGTRLTVL.

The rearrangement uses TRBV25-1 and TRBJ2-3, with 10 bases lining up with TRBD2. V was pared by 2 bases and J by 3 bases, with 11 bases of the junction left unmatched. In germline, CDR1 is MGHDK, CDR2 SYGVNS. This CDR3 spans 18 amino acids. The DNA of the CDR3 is TGTGCCAGCAGTGAAGGTTTTCTAGCGGGGGCAAGGACAGATACGCAGTATTTT. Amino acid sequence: CASSEGFLAGARTDTQYF. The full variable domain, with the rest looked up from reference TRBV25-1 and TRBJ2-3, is EADIYQTPRYLVIGTGKKITLECSQTMGHDKMYWYQQDPGMELHLIHYSYGVNSTEKGDLSSESTVSRIRTEHFPLTLESARPSHTSQYLCASSEGFLAGARTDTQYFGPGTRLTVL.

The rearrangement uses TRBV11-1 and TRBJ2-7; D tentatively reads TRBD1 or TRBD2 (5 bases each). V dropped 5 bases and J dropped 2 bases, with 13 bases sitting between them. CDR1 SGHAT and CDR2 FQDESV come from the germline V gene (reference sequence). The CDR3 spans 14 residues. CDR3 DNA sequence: TGTGCCAGCAGCCCCCGTCGGGGCGCCTACGAGCAGTACTTC. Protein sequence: CASSPRRGAYEQYF.

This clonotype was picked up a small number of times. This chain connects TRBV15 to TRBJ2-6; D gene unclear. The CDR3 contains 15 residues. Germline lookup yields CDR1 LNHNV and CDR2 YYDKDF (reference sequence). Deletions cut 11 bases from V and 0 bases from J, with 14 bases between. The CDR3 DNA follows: TGTGCCCACCGGGCTGGAGCCTCTGGGGCCAACGTCCTGACTTTC. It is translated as CAHRAGASGANVLTF.